This passage covers 15 T cell receptor beta chains from one sample sequenced in a study of early T cells in non-severe SARS-CoV-2 infection. Each CDR3 protein gets one entry after TCRdb re-called the 5' RACE reads with MiXCR. The table shows about 80,000 distinct CDR3 sequences, with approximately 5% occurring only once. The sequences come from whole blood, collected at baseline. These receptors were taken from an adult who was a healthcare worker with PCR-confirmed SARS-CoV-2 infection or an uninfected control (not recorded which).

Ten or more counts support this clonotype. The CDR3 DNA follows: TGCGCCAGCAGACTTCCGGGAAGCTCCTACAATGAGCAGTTCTTC. Encoded protein: CASRLPGSSYNEQFF. The chain employs TRBV5-1 and TRBJ2-1; D is perhaps TRBD2 (5 bases). This CDR3 spans 15 amino acids. Germline V gene sequence: CDR1 SGHRS, CDR2 YFSETQ. The V end was cut by 5 bases, the J end by 0 bases, with 12 bases between.

The genes are TRBV27 and TRBJ2-2, with D tentatively TRBD1 or TRBD2 (7 bases each). The CDR3 consists of 16 residues. Germline V gene data show CDR1 as MNHEY and CDR2 as SMNVEV (reference sequence). Trimming took off 1 base at V and 4 bases at J, with 13 bases between the two ends. This CDR3 is CASSLWEGASTGELFF. For the CDR3, the DNA is TGTGCCAGCAGTTTATGGGAGGGGGCGAGCACCGGGGAGCTGTTTTTT.

This clonotype came up many times. This rearrangement joins TRBV4-2 to TRBJ1-1, with D tentatively TRBD1 (5 bases). CDR1 is LGHNA and CDR2 is YNFKEQ in the germline V gene. This CDR3 contains 15 residues. With 8 bases removed from V and 3 bases from J, the gap between germline ends came to 19 bases. In nucleotides, the CDR3 is TGTGCCAGCCAAGGTCGGGCCGGGGCGGACACTGAAGCTTTCTTT. It encodes CASQGRAGADTEAFF.

This clonotype was observed many times. The rearrangement joins TRBV5-4 to TRBJ1-2; no firm D call. Trimming took 4 bases from V and 7 from J, leaving 23 bases between them. The CDR3 is 16 residues long. Germline-derived CDR1 and CDR2 are SGHNT and YYREEE (reference sequence). The CDR3 nucleotides are TGTGCCAGCAGCCTGACCGGTGGCGAGAGCCGGTTTGGCTACACCTTC. This translates into CASSLTGGESRFGYTF.

There are many counts of this clonotype. As DNA, the CDR3 is TGCAGTGCTAGAGATCCATACGAGCAGTACTTC. Encoded protein: CSARDPYEQYF. V usage is TRBV20-1 and J usage is TRBJ2-7; D is unresolved. The ends were cut back, 0 bases at V and 4 bases at J, with 4 bases in the middle. The CDR3 extends over 11 amino acids. Germline loops: CDR1 DFQATT, CDR2 SNEGSKA (reference sequence).

This clonotype showed up just a few times. The rearrangement uses TRBV7-2 and TRBJ1-2; D is undetermined. Trimming pared 2 bases from V and 7 bases from J, leaving 14 bases between. Looked up from germline, CDR1 is SGHTA and CDR2 is FQGNSA. This CDR3 has 14 amino acids. CDR3 region: CASSLMVQAVGYTF. Written as DNA, the CDR3 is TGTGCCAGCAGCTTAATGGTTCAAGCGGTTGGCTACACCTTC.

To note about this clonotype: Given a much more abundant clone one base away, this may be a read error. V and J are TRBV7-9 and TRBJ1-2; D is uncertain. CDR1 is SEHNR and CDR2 is FQNEAQ in the germline V gene (reference sequence). CDR3 length: 14 residues. The CDR3 reads CASSLIATAYGFTF. The CDR3 DNA sequence: TGTGCCAGCAGCCTAATCGCGACGGCGTATGGCTTCACCTTC.

In this sample, this clonotype turned up a few times. V is TRBV18 and J is TRBJ1-1; tentative D call: TRBD1 (5 bases). Trimming stripped 6 bases from V and 4 bases from J, with 12 bases between. Per germline, CDR1 KGHSH and CDR2 LQKENI. This CDR3 comprises 13 residues. The CDR3 protein is CASSLGPSTEAFF. The CDR3 nucleotides are TGTGCCAGCTCCTTGGGACCTAGCACTGAAGCTTTCTTT.

This clonotype has a count of ten or more. The chain combines TRBV20-1 with TRBJ2-3; possibly TRBD2 for D (6 bases). The CDR3 consists of 16 residues. Germline CDR1 DFQATT, CDR2 SNEGSKA (reference sequence). Deletions cut 6 bases from V and 2 bases from J, with 21 bases between. CDR3 nucleotide sequence: TGCAGTGCCCGTCGGGGGAGCGGAGGAGTCACAGATACGCAGTATTTT. Translating gives CSARRGSGGVTDTQYF.

This clonotype was counted only a few times. The V gene is TRBV3-1, the J gene TRBJ1-2, with unresolved D. CDR1 is LGHDT, CDR2 YNNKEL, per germline (reference sequence). This CDR3 spans 12 amino acids. Trimming removed 1 base from V and 1 base from J, with 1 base in between. CDR3 in DNA: TGTGCCAGCAGCCAAGTTAACTATGGCTACACCTTC. Translating it yields CASSQVNYGYTF.

This clonotype was seen a handful of times. The chain uses TRBV12-5 and TRBJ2-1; 8 bases fit TRBD2. The CDR3 runs 15 residues. Germline CDR1 is LGHNT and CDR2 is FRNRAP. Germline trimming cut 4 bases from V and 3 bases from J; bases unmatched to any gene: 5. The CDR3 region is CASGSGLADYNEQFF. CDR3 nucleotide sequence: TGTGCTAGTGGTTCCGGACTAGCAGACTACAATGAGCAGTTCTTC. The full variable domain, with the rest looked up from reference TRBV12-5 and TRBJ2-1, is DARVTQTPRHKVTEMGQEVTMRCQPILGHNTVFWYRQTMMQGLELLAYFRNRAPLDDSGMPKDRFSAEMPDATLATLKIQPSEPRDSAVYFCASGSGLADYNEQFFGPGTRLTVL.

This clonotype was seen a handful of times. The CDR3 sequence: CASSGGAELYNEQFF. In DNA, the CDR3 is TGTGCCAGCAGCGGTGGGGCAGAACTCTACAATGAGCAGTTCTTC. This chain connects TRBV7-2 to TRBJ2-1; D might be TRBD1 (5 bases). V shed 5 bases and J shed 3 bases, with 14 bases lying between them. This CDR3 region has 15 residues. Germline V gene lookup returns CDR1 SGHTA and CDR2 FQGNSA. Filled out from reference TRBV7-2 and TRBJ2-1, the complete variable domain reads GAGVSQSPSNKVTEKGKDVELRCDPISGHTALYWYRQSLGQGLEFLIYFQGNSAPDKSGLPSDRFSAERTGGSVSTLTIQRTQQEDSAVYLCASSGGAELYNEQFFGPGTRLTVL.

This clonotype was recorded at least ten times. The chain has TRBV14 and TRBJ1-1; D remains ambiguous. CDR1 is SGHDN and CDR2 is FVKESK in the germline V gene. The ends were cut back, 3 bases at V and 5 bases at J, with 4 bases in the middle. The CDR3 extends over 11 amino acids. The CDR3 coding sequence is TGTGCCAGCAGCCACGGGACTGAAGCTTTCTTT. This codes for CASSHGTEAFF.

This clonotype has more than one count but fewer than ten. This chain links TRBV9 with TRBJ2-3, with D maybe TRBD1 (6 bases). The germline gives CDR1 SGDLS, CDR2 YYNGEE. V was clipped by 4 bases and J by 3 bases, with 9 bases between them. The CDR3 runs to 13 residues. The CDR3 loop is CASSSGQTDTQYF. Here the CDR3 DNA reads TGTGCCAGCAGCTCCGGACAGACAGATACGCAGTATTTT.

This clonotype has ten or more counts. The chain links TRBV10-1 to TRBJ2-2; perhaps TRBD2 as D (6 bases). This CDR3 is 14 amino acids long. V was cut by 7 bases and J by 6 bases, with 15 bases left in between. Germline CDR1 and CDR2: WNHNN and SYGVQD (reference sequence). The CDR3 nucleotides are TGCGCCAGCACTAGCGCTGGGGGGTCCGGGGAGCTGTTTTTT. Translated: CASTSAGGSGELFF.